The 26 T cell receptor beta chains presented below share a single source sample, sequenced in a study of spatial heterogeneity in lung cancer. As for time point: sample taken at primary tumor resection. MiXCR, run by TCRdb on the 5' RACE reads, gives a single entry per CDR3 protein. This table holds approximately 9,700 distinct CDR3 sequences, roughly 8% found once. These receptors are not linked to any known antigen. Findings of the study overall: Mutation tallies in tumors tracked expanded intratumoral alpha and beta TCR counts.

Here the sequenced sample was lung tumor tissue, taken at surgery. Every receptor here comes from a male donor with early-stage non-small cell lung cancer.

This chain joins TRBV29-1 and TRBJ2-7; 9 nucleotides align to TRBD1. Germline V lookup: CDR1 SQVTM, CDR2 ANQGSEA. Trimming took 0 bases from V and 4 from J; bases not matched to a gene: 7. The CDR3 contains 15 residues. DNA of the CDR3: TGCAGCGTTGAAGAACCGGGACAGGGTTTTTACGAGCAGTACTTC. It is translated as CSVEEPGQGFYEQYF.

This clonotype is classed as medium-sized (0.01 to 0.1%). The chain uses TRBV6-6 and TRBJ2-5; D gene unclear. Germline V gene data show CDR1 as MNHNY and CDR2 as SVGAGI (reference sequence). CDR3 length: 11 amino acids. The ends were cut back, 4 bases at V and 4 bases at J, with 4 bases in the middle. CDR3 in amino acids: CASSFRETQYF. As DNA, the CDR3 is TGTGCCAGCAGTTTTCGAGAGACCCAGTACTTC.

The V and J genes are TRBV7-2 and TRBJ1-5; tentative D call: TRBD1 (5 bases). Deletions cut 5 bases from V and 6 bases from J, with 17 bases between. The CDR3 runs 15 residues. Germline values: CDR1 SGHTA, CDR2 FQGNSA. The CDR3 DNA follows: TGTGCCAGCAGCGCAGGACATTCGATGGGTCAGCCCCAGCATTTT. It is translated as CASSAGHSMGQPQHF. The complete variable domain, with remaining parts taken from reference TRBV7-2 and TRBJ1-5, reads GAGVSQSPSNKVTEKGKDVELRCDPISGHTALYWYRQSLGQGLEFLIYFQGNSAPDKSGLPSDRFSAERTGGSVSTLTIQRTQQEDSAVYLCASSAGHSMGQPQHFGDGTRLSIL.

V usage is TRBV20-1 and J usage is TRBJ2-3; a weak D match, TRBD2 (6 bases). From germline, CDR1 is DFQATT and CDR2 SNEGSKA (reference sequence). This CDR3 spans 15 amino acids. Trimming shortened V by 0 bases and J by 8 bases, and 18 bases separated the two germline ends. The CDR3 DNA sequence: TGCAGTGCTAGAGAAGGAGGGGCTAAAGTTGTTACGCAGTATTTT. Translating gives CSAREGGAKVVTQYF.

This clonotype has a handful of counts. The V call is TRBV5-1, the J call TRBJ2-3; 7 nucleotides match TRBD2. This CDR3 is 15 amino acids long. Germline assignment: CDR1 SGHRS and CDR2 YFSETQ. V was pared by 4 bases and J by 2 bases, with 7 bases of the junction left unmatched. The CDR3 nucleotides read TGCGCCAGCAGCGTGACTAGCAGAGACACAGATACGCAGTATTTT. Translation gives CASSVTSRDTDTQYF.

This clonotype occurred many times. The chain employs TRBV6-2 or TRBV6-3 and TRBJ1-4; perhaps TRBD1 as D (6 bases). The ends were cut back, 6 bases at V and 6 bases at J, with 17 bases in the middle. This CDR3 is 15 amino acids long. The germline gives CDR1 MNHEY, CDR2 SVGEGT. The CDR3 coding sequence is TGTGCCAGCAGCCCCGCCGGGACAAACCATGAAAAACTGTTTTTT. Amino acid sequence: CASSPAGTNHEKLFF.

Many counts were recorded for this clonotype. This sequence joins TRBV5-4 and TRBJ2-3; D may be TRBD1 (6 bases). The CDR3 covers 14 residues. Germline V lookup: CDR1 SGHNT, CDR2 YYREEE (reference sequence). V was shortened by 0 bases and J by 4 bases, with 9 bases between the two germline ends. DNA of the CDR3: TGTGCCAGCAGCTTGGGGCAGGGGTCAGATACGCAGTATTTT. This encodes CASSLGQGSDTQYF.

In its sample, this clonotype is medium-sized. The DNA of the CDR3 is TGTGCCGGGGGACTAGCGTCAGATACGCAGTATTTT. Encoded protein: CAGGLASDTQYF. The chain couples TRBV13 to TRBJ2-3, with 10 nucleotides matching TRBD2. CDR1 PRHDT and CDR2 FYEKMQ come from the germline V gene (reference sequence). The CDR3 is 12 residues long. Germline trimming cut 11 bases from V and 4 bases from J; bases unmatched to any gene: 3. The whole variable domain, remainder taken from reference TRBV13 and TRBJ2-3, is AAGVIQSPRHLIKEKRETATLKCYPIPRHDTVYWYQQGPGQDPQFLISFYEKMQSDKGSIPDRFSAQQFSDYHSELNMSSLELGDSALYFCAGGLASDTQYFGPGTRLTVL.

This clonotype was detected ten times or more. The V and J genes are TRBV6-6 and TRBJ1-1; TRBD1 might be the D (6 bases). V was pared by 4 bases and J by 4 bases, with 13 bases between. Per the germline V gene, CDR1 is MNHNY and CDR2 is SVGAGI (reference sequence). This CDR3 has 14 amino acids. As DNA, the CDR3 is TGTGCCAGCAGTTGGGGACAAAGGGGCACTGAAGCTTTCTTT. It is translated as CASSWGQRGTEAFF.

Ten or more counts support this clonotype. The chain joins TRBV10-3 to TRBJ2-7; TRBD1 is a possible D gene (6 bases). V was clipped by 4 bases and J by 4 bases, with 17 bases between them. Germline V CDR1 and CDR2: ENHRY, SYGVKD. CDR3 length equals 15 residues. This chain's CDR3 is CAISADRFPQYEQYF. The CDR3 DNA follows: TGTGCCATCAGTGCCGACAGGTTCCCTCAGTACGAGCAGTACTTC.

This clonotype has more than one count but fewer than ten. V usage is TRBV20-1 and J usage is TRBJ2-7, with D unclear. V lost 3 bases and J lost 2, with 8 bases in between. The CDR3 has 12 residues. CDR1 DFQATT and CDR2 SNEGSKA come from the germline V gene (reference sequence). Written as DNA, the CDR3 is TGCAGTGCTAGCAGGACCACCTACGAGCAGTACTTC. It yields the protein CSASRTTYEQYF.

There are many counts of this clonotype. J is TRBJ1-2 and V is TRBV28; maybe TRBD1 (5 bases). The CDR3 extends over 13 amino acids. Germline V gene lookup returns CDR1 MDHEN and CDR2 SYDVKM. Trimming took off 5 bases at V and 8 bases at J, with 15 bases between the two ends. CDR3 DNA sequence: TGTGCCAGCAGTCTAGGGGACGGTCGAGGCTACACCTTC. Translation gives CASSLGDGRGYTF.

This chain joins TRBV9 and TRBJ2-2; D assignment may be TRBD1 or TRBD2 (5 bases each). V was shortened by 0 bases and J by 3 bases, with 15 bases between the two germline ends. The germline gives CDR1 SGDLS, CDR2 YYNGEE. This CDR3 region has 17 residues. CDR3 coding DNA: TGTGCCAGCAGCGTAGGAGGGGCTGACAGATACACCGGGGAGCTGTTTTTT. Translating it yields CASSVGGADRYTGELFF. The full variable domain, completed using reference TRBV9 and TRBJ2-2, is DSGVTQTPKHLITATGQRVTLRCSPRSGDLSVYWYQQSLDQGLQFLIQYYNGEERAKGNILERFSAQQFPDLHSELNLSSLELGDSALYFCASSVGGADRYTGELFFGEGSRLTVL.

The sample holds many counts of this clonotype. V usage is TRBV6-2 or TRBV6-3 and J usage is TRBJ2-6; D call uncertain. The germline gives CDR1 MNHEY, CDR2 SVGEGT. This CDR3 has 16 residues. Trimming pared 4 bases from V and 2 bases from J, leaving 12 bases between. The CDR3 reads CASSLMMPAGANVLTF. For the CDR3, the DNA is TGTGCCAGCAGTTTGATGATGCCCGCTGGGGCCAACGTCCTGACTTTC.

This clonotype showed up many times. V usage is TRBV20-1 and J usage is TRBJ1-1; 8 bases agree with TRBD1. The CDR3 runs to 15 residues. V shed 4 bases and J 3 bases; nucleotides not matched to a gene: 10. Germline CDR1 and CDR2: DFQATT and SNEGSKA (reference sequence). The CDR3 DNA reads TGCAGTGCTACAGACCGGACAGGGACCGACACTGAAGCTTTCTTT. It encodes CSATDRTGTDTEAFF.

This clonotype was recorded at least ten times. V gene TRBV29-1 combines with J gene TRBJ1-3; TRBD1 might be the D (6 bases). V lost 6 bases to trimming and J lost 2 bases, with 17 bases between them. CDR1 is SQVTM, CDR2 ANQGSEA, per germline. The CDR3 covers 15 residues. The DNA of the CDR3 is TGCAGCGTCGTCACTCTAGGGGGGACTGGAAACACCATATATTTT. This translates into CSVVTLGGTGNTIYF.

The chain combines TRBV10-2 with TRBJ1-1, with TRBD1 as a possible D gene (6 bases). Germline V gene sequence: CDR1 WSHSY, CDR2 SAAADI. CDR3 size: 13 residues. Trimming stripped 7 bases from V and 1 base from J, with 10 bases between. The CDR3 region is CASKNRENTEAFF. CDR3 DNA sequence: TGCGCCAGCAAGAACAGGGAGAACACTGAAGCTTTCTTT.

This clonotype was observed at least ten times. The rearrangement links TRBV28 to TRBJ2-7; TRBD2 matches at 14 bases. Germline-derived CDR1 and CDR2 are MDHEN and SYDVKM. This CDR3 spans 15 amino acids. V lost 5 bases and J lost 4; bases outside the gene matches: 4. CDR3: CASSTRTSGRYEQYF. The CDR3 DNA reads TGTGCCAGCAGTACCAGGACTAGCGGGAGGTACGAGCAGTACTTC.

This clonotype was counted at least ten times. J is TRBJ2-2 and V is TRBV7-3, with 12 bases aligning to TRBD1. The CDR3 runs 24 residues. V was clipped by 5 bases and J by 2 bases; unmatched bases: 27. From germline, CDR1 is SGHTA and CDR2 FQGTGA. The CDR3 DNA reads TGTGCCAGCAGCCCCCACCGGGACAGGGGGCTAATTGGACCGGCGGGACCCAACACCGGGGAGCTGTTTTTT. Translating it yields CASSPHRDRGLIGPAGPNTGELFF.

This clonotype was seen more than once but under ten times. This chain joins TRBV3-1 and TRBJ1-1; tentatively, D is TRBD1 (5 bases). Trimming took off 5 bases at V and 4 bases at J, with 20 bases between the two ends. Germline lookup yields CDR1 LGHDT and CDR2 YNNKEL (reference sequence). The CDR3 is 16 residues long. CDR3 nucleotide sequence: TGTGCCAGCAGCAGCCGCCCGGGGCGGTGGGGCACTGAAGCTTTCTTT. Residues: CASSSRPGRWGTEAFF.

At least ten counts were recorded for this clonotype. The gene calls are TRBV5-1 and TRBJ2-3; TRBD1 might be the D (6 bases). The CDR3 is made up of 17 amino acids. Deletions cut 4 bases from V and 2 bases from J, with 20 bases between. Germline loops: CDR1 SGHRS, CDR2 YFSETQ. CDR3 DNA: TGCGCCAGCAGCCACACACAGGGTCGTTCTTTCACAGATACGCAGTATTTT. It specifies CASSHTQGRSFTDTQYF.

This clonotype was counted at least ten times. This sequence joins TRBV5-1 and TRBJ1-1; TRBD1 matches at 8 bases. This CDR3 contains 15 residues. Germline assignment: CDR1 SGHRS and CDR2 YFSETQ. J lost 3 bases, V lost 5 bases, and 9 bases had no gene match. Here the CDR3 DNA reads TGCGCCAGCAGAGAGACAGGGGTGAGGGACACTGAAGCTTTCTTT. This encodes CASRETGVRDTEAFF.

The V gene is TRBV20-1, the J gene TRBJ1-1; D unclear. Germline loops: CDR1 DFQATT, CDR2 SNEGSKA (reference sequence). The CDR3 loop spans 11 amino acids. The V end lost 6 bases, the J end lost 2 bases, and 7 bases lay between the germline ends. The DNA for the CDR3 is TGCAGTGCAGGGCTAAACACTGAAGCTTTCTTT. Translation: CSAGLNTEAFF.

The chain recombines TRBV7-8 with TRBJ2-7; 8 nucleotides line up with TRBD1. Germline loops: CDR1 SGHVS, CDR2 FQNEAQ. The CDR3 has 16 residues. V dropped 0 bases and J dropped 3; count of bases not matched to a gene: 7. The CDR3 coding sequence is TGTGCCAGCAGCTTAGCTGGACAGGGAAGAGACTACGAGCAGTACTTC. It specifies CASSLAGQGRDYEQYF.

This clonotype has more than one count but fewer than ten. This chain links TRBV6-2 or TRBV6-3 with TRBJ2-1; 10 nucleotides align to TRBD1. Looked up from germline, CDR1 is MNHEY and CDR2 is SVGEGT. The CDR3 spans 16 residues. V trimming: 4 bases; J trimming: 9 bases; junction bases outside the gene matches: 12. CDR3 nucleotide sequence: TGTGCCAGCAGTTTCAAAGGGACAGGGGTAAGGAGTGAGCAGTTCTTC. Protein: CASSFKGTGVRSEQFF.

A few counts support this clonotype. The chain uses TRBV29-1 and TRBJ2-5; 10 bases map to TRBD1. Looked up from germline, CDR1 is SQVTM and CDR2 is ANQGSEA. After removal of 5 bases from V and 3 bases from J, the junction contained 6 bases not matched to a gene. This CDR3 is built from 14 residues. CDR3 bases: TGCAGCGTTAGGGGGGACAGGGGCAAAGAGACCCAGTACTTC. Protein sequence: CSVRGDRGKETQYF.